This is a list of T cell receptor beta chains from one sample in a study of cytomegalovirus exposure and HLA in healthy donors. Some clones are missing from TCRdb's copy, which holds only in-frame ones; the method was immunoSEQ multiplex PCR. The sample data list around 70,000 clones. The sequencing input was PBMCs. The receptors here all came from a female donor in good health and CMV-seropositive. CDR3s include the opening cysteine and the closing phenylalanine or tryptophan. The D gene is left open where the match is weak.

j_gene: TRBJ2-2
v_gene: TRBV4-2
d_gene: NA
CDR3aa: CASSQALDYTGELFF
CDR3nt: TGTGCCAGCAGCCAAGCCTTAGATTACACCGGGGAGCTGTTTTTT

j_gene: TRBJ2-7
v_gene: TRBV6-1
d_gene: TRBD2
CDR3aa: CATKWGGSYEQYF
CDR3nt: TGTGCCACGAAGTGGGGGGGGTCCTACGAGCAGTACTTC

j_gene: TRBJ2-7
v_gene: TRBV5-1
d_gene: NA
CDR3aa: CASSFNGATASLEQYF
CDR3nt: TGCGCCAGCAGCTTTAACGGAGCGACTGCTTCCCTCGAGCAGTACTTC

j_gene: TRBJ1-4
v_gene: TRBV7-2
d_gene: TRBD1
CDR3aa: CASSPRGQLKLFF
CDR3nt: TGTGCCAGCAGCCCTAGGGGACAGTTAAAGTTGTTTTTT

j_gene: TRBJ2-1
v_gene: TRBV5-1
d_gene: TRBD2
CDR3aa: CASSSNAGTSGNEQFF
CDR3nt: TGCGCCAGCAGCTCAAATGCCGGGACTAGCGGCAATGAGCAGTTCTTC

j_gene: TRBJ2-7
v_gene: TRBV4-1
d_gene: TRBD2
CDR3aa: CASSQDGAGASYEQYF
CDR3nt: TGCGCCAGCAGCCAAGACGGCGCGGGAGCCTCCTACGAGCAGTACTTC

j_gene: TRBJ2-7
v_gene: TRBV5-1
d_gene: NA
CDR3aa: CASSYVGQGNTYEQYF
CDR3nt: TGCGCCAGCAGCTATGTGGGTCAGGGTAACACCTACGAGCAGTACTTC

j_gene: TRBJ2-6
v_gene: TRBV29-1
d_gene: NA
CDR3aa: CSATLADSGANVLTF
CDR3nt: TGCAGCGCCACCTTAGCCGACTCTGGGGCCAACGTCCTGACTTTC

j_gene: TRBJ2-5
v_gene: TRBV5-1
d_gene: NA
CDR3aa: CASSLFQKPAETQYF
CDR3nt: TGCGCCAGCAGCTTGTTTCAAAAGCCTGCAGAGACCCAGTACTTC

j_gene: TRBJ1-1
v_gene: TRBV7-9
d_gene: NA
CDR3aa: CASSLRAEAFF
CDR3nt: TGTGCCAGCAGCTTAAGAGCTGAAGCTTTCTTT

j_gene: TRBJ2-1
v_gene: TRBV19
d_gene: TRBD2
CDR3aa: CASRTTSGVYNEQFF
CDR3nt: TGTGCCAGTAGGACGACTAGCGGGGTTTACAATGAGCAGTTCTTC

j_gene: TRBJ2-2
v_gene: TRBV5-1
d_gene: NA
CDR3aa: CASSPAGTLNTGELFF
CDR3nt: TGCGCCAGCAGCCCGGCCGGGACATTGAACACCGGGGAGCTGTTTTTT

j_gene: TRBJ1-1
v_gene: TRBV18
d_gene: NA
CDR3aa: CASSRDTNTEAFF
CDR3nt: TGTGCCAGCTCTCGAGATACGAACACTGAAGCTTTCTTT

j_gene: TRBJ2-1
v_gene: TRBV5-1
d_gene: NA
CDR3aa: CASSSSGWLDEQFF
CDR3nt: TGCGCCAGCAGCAGCTCAGGCTGGCTGGATGAGCAGTTCTTC

j_gene: TRBJ2-7
v_gene: TRBV5-4
d_gene: TRBD2
CDR3aa: CASSPGLAGEQYF
CDR3nt: TGTGCCAGCAGCCCGGGACTAGCCGGCGAGCAGTACTTC

j_gene: TRBJ2-1
v_gene: TRBV11-3
d_gene: TRBD1
CDR3aa: CASSTGQGSYNEQFF
CDR3nt: TGTGCCAGCAGCACCGGACAGGGGTCCTACAATGAGCAGTTCTTC

j_gene: TRBJ2-5
v_gene: TRBV5-1
d_gene: TRBD1
CDR3aa: CASSLGGTGSRKETQYF
CDR3nt: TGCGCCAGCAGCTTGGGCGGGACAGGGAGTAGGAAAGAGACCCAGTACTTC

j_gene: TRBJ1-3
v_gene: TRBV9
d_gene: NA
CDR3aa: CASSGEGAGNTIYF
CDR3nt: TGTGCCAGCAGCGGGGAGGGGGCTGGAAACACCATATATTTT

j_gene: TRBJ2-7
v_gene: TRBV4-3
d_gene: TRBD2
CDR3aa: CASSQGILAGDAYEQYF
CDR3nt: TGCGCCAGCAGCCAAGGTATACTAGCGGGGGACGCCTACGAGCAGTACTTC

j_gene: TRBJ1-5
v_gene: TRBV18
d_gene: TRBD1
CDR3aa: CASTPGQEEFQPQHF
CDR3nt: TGTGCCAGCACGCCGGGACAGGAAGAGTTTCAGCCCCAGCATTTT

j_gene: TRBJ1-2
v_gene: TRBV28
d_gene: NA
CDR3aa: CASSSYRVSYGYTF
CDR3nt: TGTGCCAGCAGTTCGTACAGGGTCTCCTATGGCTACACCTTC

j_gene: TRBJ2-7
v_gene: TRBV28
d_gene: NA
CDR3aa: CASGLNEQYF
CDR3nt: TGTGCCAGCGGGCTTAACGAGCAGTACTTC